The 31 T cell receptor beta chains below come from one sample, sequenced in a study of cytomegalovirus exposure and HLA in healthy donors. The study ran its PCR with 60 Vbeta and 13 Jbeta primers. The repertoire was sequenced with immunoSEQ multiplex PCR; TCRdb's copy has only in-frame clones and lacks some. Of over 140,000 clones in the sample, roughly 79% were seen once. Sequencing was carried out using PBMCs. Source of these receptors: a man aged 25 to 45 in good health and CMV-seropositive.

The chain employs TRBV4-1 and TRBJ2-1, with 8 nucleotides matching TRBD2. CDR1 and CDR2 from the germline V gene are MGHRA and YSYEKL. V trimming: 0 bases; J trimming: 10 bases; junction bases outside the gene matches: 14. The CDR3 is 17 residues long. The CDR3, as DNA: TGCGCCAGCAGCCAAGATCCACCGGGAGGGCCCTCAGAAGAGCAGTTCTTC. This encodes CASSQDPPGGPSEEQFF.

The genes are TRBV6-1 and TRBJ2-3; D is unresolved. This CDR3 comprises 15 residues. The germline V and J ends were trimmed by 6 bases and 2 bases, with 15 bases remaining between them. CDR1 is MNHNS, CDR2 SASEGT, per germline. CDR3 amino acids: CASSRTVTSTDTQYF. The DNA for the CDR3 is TGTGCCAGCAGCCGCACAGTTACCTCCACAGATACGCAGTATTTT.

V and J are TRBV6-6 and TRBJ2-1, with 9 bases matching TRBD2. V shed 6 bases and J 3 bases; nucleotides not matched to a gene: 9. The germline V gene has CDR1 MNHNY and CDR2 SVGAGI (reference sequence). The CDR3 runs to 16 residues. Here the CDR3 reads CASSPHRLADYNEQFF. In nucleotides, the CDR3 is TGTGCCAGCAGCCCACACAGACTAGCGGACTACAATGAGCAGTTCTTC.

V gene TRBV18 combines with J gene TRBJ2-5; 9 nucleotides match TRBD2. After removal of 3 bases from V and 8 bases from J, the junction contained 4 bases not matched to a gene. The CDR3 length is 13 residues. CDR1 is KGHSH and CDR2 is LQKENI in the germline V gene. The DNA for the CDR3 is TGTGCCAGCTCACCCGGAGCGGGGGGCACCCAGTACTTC. This gives the protein CASSPGAGGTQYF.

J is TRBJ1-5 and V is TRBV18, with unresolved D. Trimming pared 6 bases from V and 4 bases from J, leaving 13 bases between. The CDR3 runs to 14 residues. Germline CDR1 reads KGHSH; CDR2 reads LQKENI. The CDR3: CASSPALENQPQHF. The CDR3 nucleotides are TGTGCCAGCTCCCCAGCACTTGAAAATCAGCCCCAGCATTTT.

This clone showed up just a few times. The V and J genes are TRBV4-1 and TRBJ1-2; a weak D match, TRBD1 (6 bases). With 4 bases removed from V and 6 bases from J, the gap between germline ends came to 21 bases. The CDR3 runs 16 residues. The V gene's germline CDR1 is MGHRA and CDR2 YSYEKL. In DNA, the CDR3 is TGCGCCAGCAGCCTCCTGGGGCAGGGGAATTGGAATGGCTACACCTTC. Encoded protein: CASSLLGQGNWNGYTF.

The chain joins TRBV7-3 to TRBJ2-5, with 9 bases that match TRBD2. The V and J ends lost 5 bases and 4 bases, in that order; junction bases with no gene match: 11. The CDR3 spans 16 residues. Germline loops: CDR1 SGHTA, CDR2 FQGTGA. The CDR3 sequence is CASSPQSGGIGETQYF. CDR3 nucleotide sequence: TGTGCCAGCAGCCCCCAAAGCGGGGGGATCGGAGAGACCCAGTACTTC. The complete variable domain, with remaining parts taken from reference TRBV7-3 and TRBJ2-5, reads GAGVSQTPSNKVTEKGKYVELRCDPISGHTALYWYRQSLGQGPEFLIYFQGTGAADDSGLPNDRFFAVRPEGSVSTLKIQRTERGDSAVYLCASSPQSGGIGETQYFGPGTRLLVL.

The gene calls are TRBV6-1 and TRBJ1-5; D call uncertain. Trimming removed 2 bases from V and 6 bases from J, with 11 bases in between. This CDR3 comprises 14 residues. Per the germline V gene, CDR1 is MNHNS and CDR2 is SASEGT. The CDR3 is CASSEISHAQPQHF. The CDR3 DNA reads TGTGCCAGCAGTGAAATTTCACACGCTCAGCCCCAGCATTTT.

The chain combines TRBV2 with TRBJ2-2, with 8 bases identical to TRBD1. After removal of 8 bases from V and 6 bases from J, the junction contained 11 bases not matched to a gene. From germline, CDR1 is SNHLY and CDR2 FYNNEI. This CDR3 is 15 amino acids long. CDR3: CASSPRTGWPGELFF. CDR3 DNA sequence: TGTGCCAGCTCCCCCCGGACAGGGTGGCCCGGGGAGCTGTTTTTT.

The J gene is TRBJ2-7, the V gene TRBV30, with 8 bases lining up with TRBD1. CDR3 length: 15 residues. Germline CDR1 and CDR2: GTSNPN and SVGIG (reference sequence). The J segment lost 4 bases and the V segment lost 1 base, leaving 9 bases of the junction unmatched. CDR3 nucleotides: TGTGCCTGGAGTGGTTTGGGACAGGCTTCTTACGAGCAGTACTTC. Residues: CAWSGLGQASYEQYF.

Concerning this clone itself: Mismatch with germline at one junction end may stem from a read error. This chain joins TRBV5-6 and TRBJ2-5; 9 bases match TRBD2. Germline V gene lookup returns CDR1 SGHDT and CDR2 YYEEEE. CDR3 length: 15 residues. CDR3 residues: CAGSYAGGLQETQYF. The CDR3 bases are TGTGCCGGCAGCTACGCGGGGGGGTTACAAGAGACCCAGTACTTC.

This chain connects TRBV11-2 to TRBJ1-5; D remains unclear. Trimming pared 3 bases from V and 5 bases from J, leaving 8 bases between. CDR1 SGHAT and CDR2 FQNNGV come from the germline V gene. The CDR3 has 13 amino acids. CDR3 in DNA: TGTGCCAGCAGCTTTGAGAGGGATCAGCCCCAGCATTTT. Protein sequence: CASSFERDQPQHF.

The genes are TRBV25-1 and TRBJ2-7; TRBD2 is a possible D gene (5 bases). Germline V gives CDR1 MGHDK, CDR2 SYGVNS. V dropped 3 bases and J dropped 7 bases, with 19 bases sitting between them. The CDR3 has 15 amino acids. Here the CDR3 reads CASSDLLGPPGEQYF. The CDR3 nucleotides are TGTGCCAGCAGTGACCTGCTAGGACCCCCGGGGGAGCAGTACTTC.

This clone was counted only a few times. The chain is built from TRBV12-5 and TRBJ2-5; 9 bases line up with TRBD1. V lost 3 bases to trimming and J lost 3 bases; unmatched junction nucleotides: 5. Germline assignment: CDR1 LGHNT and CDR2 FRNRAP. The length of the CDR3 is 15 residues. The CDR3 bases are TGTGCTAGTGGTTTCACGACAGGGGGGAAAGAGACCCAGTACTTC. This encodes CASGFTTGGKETQYF.

The chain links TRBV2 to TRBJ2-3; D might be TRBD1 (5 bases). CDR3 size: 14 residues. The germline V and J ends were trimmed by 8 bases and 0 bases, with 12 bases remaining between them. The V gene's germline CDR1 is SNHLY and CDR2 FYNNEI. DNA of the CDR3: TGTGCCAGCGGGGCGACCTCTAGCACAGATACGCAGTATTTT. It translates to CASGATSSTDTQYF.

The chain joins TRBV5-1 to TRBJ1-2, with a tentative D call TRBD1 (5 bases). The CDR3 extends over 16 amino acids. Trimming left V 4 bases short and J 2 bases short, with 18 bases between. Germline V gene sequence: CDR1 SGHRS, CDR2 YFSETQ. CDR3 in DNA: TGCGCCAGCAGCCGGGGACTCCCGAGGGAGAACTATGGCTACACCTTC. Encoded protein: CASSRGLPRENYGYTF.

The J gene is TRBJ2-1, the V gene TRBV10-1; 9 positions match TRBD2. Germline loops: CDR1 WNHNN, CDR2 SYGVQD (reference sequence). V trimming: 0 bases; J trimming: 0 bases; junction bases outside the gene matches: 9. This CDR3 has 19 residues. CDR3: CASSESRAAGGRSYNEQFF. The CDR3 DNA reads as TGCGCCAGCAGTGAGTCAAGAGCAGCGGGGGGACGCTCCTACAATGAGCAGTTCTTC.

This chain links TRBV7-2 with TRBJ2-1; D uncertain. Germline-derived CDR1 and CDR2 are SGHTA and FQGNSA. This CDR3 region has 12 residues. V was pared by 1 base and J by 7 bases, with 5 bases between. CDR3 in amino acids: CASSLDSNEQFF. The CDR3, as DNA: TGTGCCAGCAGCTTAGATAGTAATGAGCAGTTCTTC.

The rearrangement links TRBV18 to TRBJ1-2, with 8 bases lining up with TRBD1. This CDR3 is built from 13 residues. Trimming cost V 6 bases and J 6 bases; bases outside gene matches: 6. The germline CDR1 and CDR2 sequences are KGHSH and LQKENI. CDR3 in amino acids: CASSTQGGNGYTF. The DNA for the CDR3 is TGTGCCAGCTCCACACAGGGGGGTAATGGCTACACCTTC.

The chain uses TRBV6-1 and TRBJ2-7; 10 bases map to TRBD1. CDR1 and CDR2 (germline): MNHNS, SASEGT. Unmatched junction bases numbered 9, after V lost 10 bases and J lost 6 bases. The CDR3 extends over 13 amino acids. DNA of the CDR3: TGTGCCACCTCCGGGACAGGGGTTGGCGAGCAGTACTTC. It yields the protein CATSGTGVGEQYF.

The chain joins TRBV4-2 to TRBJ1-6; possible D gene TRBD1, 6 bases. V lost 5 bases, J lost 7 bases, and 18 bases lay in between. The germline CDR1 and CDR2 sequences are LGHNA and YNFKEQ. This CDR3 spans 16 amino acids. The CDR3 region is CASSSQGALGNSPLHF. CDR3 DNA: TGTGCCAGCAGCTCACAGGGTGCATTAGGCAATTCACCCCTCCACTTT.

This clone was detected once. The chain is built from TRBV18 and TRBJ1-4, with TRBD1 matching 8 bases. The trim removed 2 bases at V and 0 bases at J, leaving 5 bases unmatched. The CDR3 is 17 residues long. In germline, CDR1 is KGHSH, CDR2 LQKENI. The DNA for the CDR3 is TGTGCCAGCTCACCAATAGGGACAGGAGCAACTAATGAAAAACTGTTTTTT. Translating gives CASSPIGTGATNEKLFF.

This clone was observed a single time. The gene calls are TRBV5-1 and TRBJ1-3, with 7 bases lining up with TRBD1. The CDR3 spans 18 residues. From germline, CDR1 is SGHRS and CDR2 YFSETQ. The J segment lost 3 bases and the V segment lost 0 bases, leaving 12 bases of the junction unmatched. The CDR3 is CASSLGTLKGARGNTIYF. CDR3 in DNA: TGCGCCAGCAGCTTGGGCACCCTCAAGGGGGCCCGTGGAAACACCATATATTTT.

The V call is TRBV5-1, the J call TRBJ2-7, with TRBD1 identical over 8 bases. The CDR3 totals 14 residues. Trimming at V came to 4 bases and at J to 6 bases, leaving 9 bases not matched to a gene. Germline CDR1 reads SGHRS; CDR2 reads YFSETQ. CDR3 sequence: CASSPWRTGSEQYF. CDR3 in DNA: TGCGCCAGCAGCCCCTGGAGGACAGGGAGCGAGCAGTACTTC.

The chain links TRBV7-8 to TRBJ2-5, with D maybe TRBD2 (5 bases). The germline V gene has CDR1 SGHVS and CDR2 FQNEAQ. The CDR3 contains 13 residues. The germline V and J ends were trimmed by 0 bases and 5 bases, with 7 bases remaining between them. CDR3 amino acids: CASSLAGVETQYF. CDR3 nucleotides: TGTGCCAGCAGCTTAGCGGGAGTTGAGACCCAGTACTTC.

The V gene is TRBV7-8, the J gene TRBJ2-7; 9 bases are a match to TRBD2. V lost 1 base to trimming and J lost 1 base; unmatched junction nucleotides: 5. The length of the CDR3 is 16 residues. Germline CDR1 is SGHVS and CDR2 is FQNEAQ. The chain's CDR3 is CASSLDPAGGSYEQYF. CDR3 DNA sequence: TGTGCCAGCAGCTTAGATCCAGCGGGAGGATCCTACGAGCAGTACTTC.

The V gene is TRBV7-6, the J gene TRBJ2-2; D ambiguous. The CDR3 covers 12 residues. Trimming removed 8 bases from V and 2 bases from J, with 6 bases in between. Germline V gives CDR1 SGHVS, CDR2 FNYEAQ. The CDR3 DNA sequence: TGTGCCAGCGCAGGAAACACCGGGGAGCTGTTTTTT. As protein: CASAGNTGELFF.

J is TRBJ2-5 and V is TRBV19; 14 bases are shared with TRBD2. The J segment lost 5 bases and the V segment lost 3 bases, leaving 14 bases of the junction unmatched. Germline-derived CDR1 and CDR2 are LNHDA and SQIVND (reference sequence). The CDR3 has 19 amino acids. CDR3 residues: CASSMGGTSGGPGEETQYF. In DNA form, the CDR3 reads TGTGCCAGTAGTATGGGGGGGACTAGCGGGGGCCCGGGGGAGGAGACCCAGTACTTC.

This clone came up a few times. The chain joins TRBV30 to TRBJ2-2; D gene unclear. The ends were cut back, 0 bases at V and 5 bases at J, with 7 bases in the middle. Germline-derived CDR1 and CDR2 are GTSNPN and SVGIG (reference sequence). This CDR3 spans 13 amino acids. CDR3 nucleotides: TGTGCCTGGAGTGTCTCAGGAACCGGGGAGCTGTTTTTT. Protein sequence: CAWSVSGTGELFF.

The chain employs TRBV7-3 and TRBJ2-3, with a tentative D call TRBD1 (6 bases). CDR1 is SGHTA and CDR2 is FQGTGA in the germline V gene. This CDR3 has 13 residues. V gave up 5 bases and J gave up 4 bases, with 10 bases separating them. The CDR3, as DNA: TGTGCCAGCAGCCAGGGGACCCCAGATACGCAGTATTTT. The encoded protein is CASSQGTPDTQYF.

The CDR3 DNA reads as TGTGCCAGCAGTCCCTCCCGGGGGGTTTACAATGAGCAGTTCTTC. Amino acids: CASSPSRGVYNEQFF. This sequence joins TRBV6-1 and TRBJ2-1; 7 bases are a match to TRBD2. CDR3 length: 15 residues. Germline values: CDR1 MNHNS, CDR2 SASEGT. The junction had 8 bases not matched to a gene; V was cut back by 5 bases and J by 4 bases.